Below, 13 T cell receptor beta chains from the same sample are listed, as sequenced in a study of blood T cell repertoires in COVID-19. Assay: immunoSEQ multiplex PCR; the TCRdb copy retains only in-frame clones and omits some. The sample records 110,000 or so clones, 80% to 90% being singletons. Sequencing used peripheral blood. The receptors were sampled from a man between 65 and 85 years old with active or convalescent COVID-19.

Only a few counts were recorded for this clone. This could be a read error, since a much larger clone is one nucleotide away. J is TRBJ1-1 and V is TRBV28; weak D call: TRBD1 (6 bases). Per the germline V gene, CDR1 is MDHEN and CDR2 is SYDVKM. This CDR3 is 13 amino acids long. Trimming shortened V by 6 bases and J by 1 base, and 9 bases separated the two germline ends. This chain's CDR3 is CASRTTGNTEAFF. The CDR3 DNA sequence: TGTGCCAGCAGAACGACAGGGAACACTGAAGCTTTCTTT.

The V call is TRBV28, the J call TRBJ1-2, with 12 positions matching TRBD1. Germline V gene sequence: CDR1 MDHEN, CDR2 SYDVKM. V was pared by 5 bases and J by 8 bases, with 6 bases of the junction left unmatched. The CDR3 loop spans 14 amino acids. CDR3 region: CASSKGQGAGGYTF. The CDR3 DNA follows: TGTGCCAGCAGTAAGGGACAGGGGGCAGGAGGCTACACCTTC.

The V gene is TRBV11-2, the J gene TRBJ2-5, with 11 bases matching TRBD2. With 5 bases clipped from V and 9 bases from J, the junction kept 8 bases outside the gene matches. Germline lookup yields CDR1 SGHAT and CDR2 FQNNGV. CDR3 length equals 14 residues. CDR3 DNA: TGTGCCAGCAGCCCAATAGCGGGAGGGACCCCCCAGTACTTC. Translation: CASSPIAGGTPQYF.

The chain has TRBV19 and TRBJ1-6, with 10 bases matching TRBD1. The germline V gene has CDR1 LNHDA and CDR2 SQIVND (reference sequence). V was pared by 8 bases and J by 10 bases, with 5 bases of the junction left unmatched. The CDR3 contains 13 residues. DNA of the CDR3: TGTGCCAGTCGTGACAGGGGGCTATCACCCCTCCACTTT. Its protein product is CASRDRGLSPLHF.

The chain recombines TRBV29-1 with TRBJ1-1, with 10 bases matching TRBD1. CDR1 and CDR2 from the germline V gene are SQVTM and ANQGSEA. V trimming: 7 bases; J trimming: 1 base; junction bases outside the gene matches: 6. The CDR3 is made up of 14 amino acids. DNA of the CDR3: TGCAGCGCCGTAGGACAGGGGGGGAACACTGAAGCTTTCTTT. Translating it yields CSAVGQGGNTEAFF.

V is TRBV28 and J is TRBJ1-6; 8 bases match TRBD1. The CDR3 is made up of 15 amino acids. J lost 6 bases, V lost 5 bases, and 6 bases had no gene match. The germline V gene encodes CDR1 MDHEN and CDR2 SYDVKM. The CDR3: CASSPLDRGNSPLHF. For the CDR3, the DNA is TGTGCCAGCAGTCCCTTAGACAGGGGTAATTCACCCCTCCACTTT. Variable domain in full (rest from reference TRBV28 and TRBJ1-6): DVKVTQSSRYLVKRTGEKVFLECVQDMDHENMFWYRQDPGLGLRLIYFSYDVKMKEKGDIPEGYSVSREKKERFSLILESASTNQTSMYLCASSPLDRGNSPLHFGNGTRLTVT.

This chain joins TRBV5-5 and TRBJ2-1; 7 positions match TRBD2. Trimming removed 7 bases from V and 8 bases from J; junction bases left unmatched: 12. This CDR3 has 14 residues. Germline V CDR1 and CDR2: SGHKS, YYEKEE (reference sequence). Here the CDR3 DNA reads TGTGCCAGCCTCCTACCGGGAGGCAGGGATGAGCAGTTCTTC. This gives the protein CASLLPGGRDEQFF.

This clone was seen repeatedly, ten times or more. The rearrangement uses TRBV27 and TRBJ2-1, with 8 positions matching TRBD2. V dropped 6 bases and J dropped 6; count of bases not matched to a gene: 7. This CDR3 comprises 14 residues. Germline V gene data show CDR1 as MNHEY and CDR2 as SMNVEV (reference sequence). The CDR3, as DNA: TGTGCCAGCAGCCCCGGGACTAGAGTCAATGAGCAGTTCTTC. Its translation: CASSPGTRVNEQFF.

This clone was seen just once. This sequence joins TRBV28 and TRBJ1-2; D might be TRBD1 (6 bases). This CDR3 has 14 residues. Germline assignment: CDR1 MDHEN and CDR2 SYDVKM. V dropped 6 bases and J dropped 1 base, with 12 bases sitting between them. The CDR3 spells CASSLDRLNYGYTF. Written as DNA, the CDR3 is TGTGCCAGCAGCTTGGACAGACTTAACTATGGCTACACCTTC.

The gene calls are TRBV6-6 and TRBJ2-5; 9 bases map to TRBD2. The CDR3 contains 17 residues. After removal of 5 bases from V and 5 bases from J, the junction contained 15 bases not matched to a gene. The germline V gene encodes CDR1 MNHNY and CDR2 SVGAGI (reference sequence). The chain's CDR3 is CASSLRLVAGEGETQYF. The CDR3 bases are TGTGCCAGCAGTCTTCGTTTGGTAGCGGGAGAAGGGGAGACCCAGTACTTC.

J is TRBJ2-7 and V is TRBV18; weak D call: TRBD2 (6 bases). This CDR3 has 15 amino acids. The germline V gene encodes CDR1 KGHSH and CDR2 LQKENI. V was shortened by 3 bases and J by 5 bases, with 17 bases between the two germline ends. This CDR3 reads CASSPPVGGTHEQYF. The CDR3 DNA is TGTGCCAGCTCACCGCCGGTGGGGGGAACCCACGAGCAGTACTTC.

The chain has TRBV28 and TRBJ2-5, with D perhaps matching TRBD1 (7 bases). CDR1 is MDHEN and CDR2 is SYDVKM in the germline V gene. The CDR3 spans 14 residues. Trimming left V 2 bases short and J 6 bases short, with 13 bases between. This CDR3 reads CASSLGAGGKTQYF. The CDR3 nucleotides read TGTGCCAGCAGTTTAGGGGCAGGGGGGAAGACCCAGTACTTC.

The sample holds one count of this clone. The chain carries TRBV28 and TRBJ1-5; the match to TRBD1 covers 9 bases. Unmatched junction bases numbered 9, after V lost 6 bases and J lost 9 bases. This CDR3 contains 14 residues. Germline assignment: CDR1 MDHEN and CDR2 SYDVKM. The CDR3 region has the DNA TGTGCCAGCAGACGACAGGGGGGGTCGAGGCCCCAGCATTTT. It specifies CASRRQGGSRPQHF.